A selection of T cell receptor beta chains follows, all from one sample in a study of identical twins. TCRdb analysed the 5' RACE reads with MiXCR anew, one entry per CDR3 protein. Of roughly 490,000 distinct CDR3 sequences in the sample, 14% were seen once. These same data were also listed under a study on yellow fever vaccine responses in identical twins.

The sample was CD4+ T cells sorted from blood. These TCRs come from a woman under 30 in good health. Each CDR3 is given with its conserved first and last residue. The D gene is left open where the match is weak. A clone size is listed for some rows: how often the clone was seen (once, few, many), or a class if it is expanded.

V,D,J,size,length,CDR3,DNA
TRBV20-1,NA,TRBJ2-4,many,12,CSAGGLRNIQYF,TGCAGTGCAGGGGGGCTGAGAAACATTCAGTACTTC
TRBV7-9,NA,TRBJ1-6,NA,14,CASSLPGAHSPLHF,TGTGCCAGCAGCTTACCGGGGGCCCATTCACCCCTCCACTTT
TRBV5-1,NA,TRBJ2-7,once,14,CASSLGSNNREQYF,TGCGCCAGCAGCTTGGGGTCCAATAATAGGGAGCAGTACTTC
TRBV11-3,NA,TRBJ2-1,many,15,CASSWDGSVYNEQFF,TGTGCCAGCAGCTGGGACGGGAGCGTTTACAATGAGCAGTTCTTC
TRBV24-1,NA,TRBJ2-1,few,16,CATSDPTGQIYNEQFF,TGTGCCACCAGTGATCCGACCGGACAGATATACAATGAGCAGTTCTTC
TRBV6-1,NA,TRBJ1-1,many,14,CASTPVGGNTEAFF,TGTGCCAGCACCCCCGTCGGGGGGAACACTGAAGCTTTCTTT
TRBV11-2,TRBD1,TRBJ1-4,many,16,CASPRTGHQSNEKLFF,TGTGCCAGCCCCCGGACAGGGCACCAAAGTAATGAAAAACTGTTTTTT
TRBV15,NA,TRBJ2-5,NA,14,CATSTGTDQETQYF,TGTGCCACCAGCACCGGGACTGACCAAGAGACCCAGTACTTC
TRBV2,TRBD2,TRBJ2-5,few,15,CASSGTSGRVGTQYF,TGTGCCAGCAGCGGGACTAGCGGAAGGGTGGGGACCCAGTACTTC
TRBV5-4,NA,TRBJ2-3,few,15,CASSPSGARIDTQYF,TGTGCCAGCAGCCCCTCAGGGGCGCGTATAGATACGCAGTATTTT
TRBV4-3,TRBD1,TRBJ2-5,few,18,CASSQDLMRQGAGETQYF,TGCGCCAGCAGCCAAGATCTTATGAGACAGGGGGCAGGGGAGACCCAGTACTTC
TRBV15,TRBD2,TRBJ2-5,NA,15,CATSRTSGSVETQYF,TGTGCCACCAGCCGGACTAGCGGGAGTGTAGAGACCCAGTACTTC
TRBV5-1,NA,TRBJ1-1,NA,14,CASSLDPLSDRAFF,TGCGCCAGCAGCTTGGACCCCCTCTCGGACCGAGCTTTCTTT
TRBV11-2,TRBD2,TRBJ2-1,NA,16,CASSLVLSGGAYTPFF,TGTGCCAGCAGCTTAGTCTTAAGCGGGGGGGCGTATACTCCGTTCTTC
TRBV7-8,NA,TRBJ2-1,few,18,CASSLARILDSSYNEQFF,TGTGCCAGCAGCTTAGCGAGGATTTTAGACTCCTCCTACAATGAGCAGTTCTTC
TRBV5-6,TRBD2,TRBJ2-3,NA,15,CASSFSGRAADTQYF,TGTGCCAGCAGCTTTAGCGGGAGGGCGGCAGATACGCAGTATTTT
TRBV12-3/TRBV12-4,NA,TRBJ2-1,few,15,CASSFAVPLYNEQFF,TGTGCCAGCAGTTTCGCGGTCCCCCTCTACAATGAGCAGTTCTTC
TRBV6-2/TRBV6-3,TRBD1,TRBJ2-7,NA,13,CASSGQGPYEQYF,TGTGCCAGCAGTGGACAGGGACCCTACGAGCAGTACTTC
TRBV24-1,NA,TRBJ2-1,NA,17,CATSDPLVGGPNNEQFF,TGTGCCACCAGTGACCCCCTGGTTGGGGGGCCCAACAATGAGCAGTTCTTC
TRBV28,NA,TRBJ2-3,NA,15,CASTRLLAGTDTQYF,TGTGCCAGTACGAGATTACTAGCCGGCACAGATACGCAGTATTTT
TRBV10-3,TRBD2,TRBJ2-7,NA,15,CAISGLAGGPYEQYF,TGTGCCATCAGTGGGTTGGCGGGAGGGCCCTACGAGCAGTACTTC
TRBV28,NA,TRBJ2-2,NA,15,CASGRSGTNTGELFF,TGTGCCAGCGGGAGGTCAGGGACGAACACCGGGGAGCTGTTTTTT
TRBV6-2/TRBV6-3,TRBD1,TRBJ2-5,NA,14,CASSKQGFGETQYF,TGTGCCAGCAGCAAACAGGGGTTCGGAGAGACCCAGTACTTC
TRBV7-9,NA,TRBJ2-5,few,15,CASSLALRNQETQYF,TGTGCCAGCAGCTTAGCGCTACGGAATCAAGAGACCCAGTACTTC
TRBV12-3/TRBV12-4,NA,TRBJ2-7,few,15,CASSIRGIPTYEQYF,TGTGCCAGCAGCATCCGAGGGATCCCAACCTACGAGCAGTACTTC
TRBV18,NA,TRBJ1-4,many,16,CASSGRDTSTNEKLFF,TGTGCCAGCTCAGGTCGGGACACGTCAACTAATGAAAAACTGTTTTTT
TRBV27,NA,TRBJ2-7,NA,11,CASPLTYEQYF,TGTGCCAGTCCACTCACCTACGAGCAGTACTTC
TRBV5-1,NA,TRBJ2-5,NA,14,CASGYVGVRETQYF,TGCGCCAGCGGCTACGTGGGGGTGCGGGAGACCCAGTACTTC
TRBV6-5,NA,TRBJ2-3,NA,15,CASSISGTAGDTQYF,TGTGCCAGCAGTATATCCGGGACTGCTGGAGATACGCAGTATTTT
TRBV11-2,TRBD1,TRBJ2-2,many,15,CASSYDRGSTGELFF,TGTGCCAGCAGCTATGACAGGGGGAGCACCGGGGAGCTGTTTTTT
TRBV5-5,NA,TRBJ2-3,NA,15,CASSLEVVRSDTQYF,TGTGCCAGCAGCTTGGAAGTCGTCCGGTCAGATACGCAGTATTTT
TRBV12-5,NA,TRBJ1-2,few,13,CASGTPGDNGYTF,TGTGCTAGTGGTACCCCGGGGGATAATGGCTACACCTTC
TRBV6-1,TRBD1,TRBJ2-1,NA,14,CASRRDRALNEQFF,TGTGCCAGCAGGCGGGACAGGGCATTGAATGAGCAGTTCTTC
TRBV15,TRBD2,TRBJ2-1,NA,16,CATSRETGTRHNEQFF,TGTGCCACCAGCAGGGAAACCGGGACTAGACACAATGAGCAGTTCTTC